The 18 T cell receptor beta chains presented below share a single source sample, sequenced in a study of identical twins. TCRdb called the 5' RACE reads again in MiXCR, with one record for every CDR3 protein. This table holds 1.5 million to 2 million distinct CDR3 sequences, about 32% found once. Material: cord blood. All receptors come from a newborn girl in good health.

This chain connects TRBV28 to TRBJ2-5; 14 nucleotides line up with TRBD2. The closer fit of TRBJ2-4 to the DNA end suggests the J call may be wrong. Germline-derived CDR1 and CDR2 are MDHEN and SYDVKM. This CDR3 contains 18 residues. In nucleotides, the CDR3 is TGTGCCAGCAGTTTATCCCTAATGACTAGCGGGAGGGCGAACATTCAGTACTTC. Protein: CASSLSLMTSGRANIQYF.

This clonotype was seen a few times. The rearrangement uses TRBV5-1 and TRBJ2-7; D possibly matches TRBD1 or TRBD2 (5 bases each). The CDR3 contains 16 residues. The germline CDR1 and CDR2 sequences are SGHRS and YFSETQ. V shed 2 bases and J shed 3 bases, with 18 bases lying between them. CDR3 coding DNA: TGCGCCAGCAGCTTCGCCTTCCGGGACCCCTACTACGAGCAGTACTTC. It translates to CASSFAFRDPYYEQYF.

The chain employs TRBV7-9 and TRBJ2-2; the D gene is possibly TRBD1 (5 bases). The V gene's germline CDR1 is SEHNR and CDR2 FQNEAQ (reference sequence). V was shortened by 3 bases and J by 2 bases, with 10 bases between the two germline ends. The CDR3 runs 15 residues. Here the CDR3 reads CASSFYRLNTGELFF. The CDR3 DNA follows: TGTGCCAGCAGCTTCTACAGGTTAAACACCGGGGAGCTGTTTTTT.

The rearrangement joins TRBV25-1 to TRBJ2-7; TRBD2 agrees at 11 bases. The germline gives CDR1 MGHDK, CDR2 SYGVNS. This CDR3 is built from 13 residues. With V trimmed by 8 bases and J by 4 bases, 4 bases remained unmatched. The CDR3 nucleotides are TGTGCCAGCGGGGGACTAGCGGCATACGAGCAGTACTTC. Encoded protein: CASGGLAAYEQYF.

This clonotype came up many times. V gene TRBV2 combines with J gene TRBJ2-3, with no clear D. Germline V gene lookup returns CDR1 SNHLY and CDR2 FYNNEI. The V gene lost 3 bases and the J gene lost 4 bases, with 5 bases spanning the gap. This CDR3 is 12 amino acids long. CDR3 region: CASSESADTQYF. In nucleotides, the CDR3 is TGTGCCAGCAGTGAGTCCGCAGATACGCAGTATTTT.

At least ten counts were recorded for this clonotype. The V gene is TRBV12-3 or TRBV12-4, the J gene TRBJ2-7, with 8 bases lining up with TRBD1. V gave up 6 bases and J gave up 0 bases; unmatched junction bases: 7. The CDR3 is made up of 15 amino acids. CDR3 nucleotides: TGTGCCAGCAGCCTTGACAGGGGTGGCTCCTACGAGCAGTACTTC. This gives the protein CASSLDRGGSYEQYF.

The chain has TRBV25-1 and TRBJ1-5, with D hard to call. This CDR3 contains 16 residues. Trimming cost V 0 bases and J 6 bases, with 15 bases left between them. Germline CDR1 is MGHDK and CDR2 is SYGVNS. CDR3 in DNA: TGTGCCAGCAGTGAATATAGTCTCACCATGGGTCAGCCCCAGCATTTT. Amino acid sequence: CASSEYSLTMGQPQHF.

The count of this clonotype is one. The chain is built from TRBV24-1 and TRBJ1-4, with D unclear. The CDR3 has 13 amino acids. Germline V gene lookup returns CDR1 KGHDR and CDR2 SFDVKD. Between the trimmed V and J ends, which lost 3 bases and 5 bases, there was a span of 6 bases. The chain's CDR3 is CATSDEVNEKLFF. The DNA of the CDR3 is TGTGCCACCAGTGATGAAGTGAATGAAAAACTGTTTTTT.

This clonotype was picked up a small number of times. The genes are TRBV19 and TRBJ1-1; weak D call: TRBD1 (5 bases). This CDR3 spans 13 amino acids. Germline CDR1 LNHDA, CDR2 SQIVND (reference sequence). The V gene lost 5 bases and the J gene lost 8 bases, with 15 bases spanning the gap. The CDR3 DNA is TGTGCCAGTAGTCCCGGACCGGCAGGGGAAGCTTTCTTT. As protein: CASSPGPAGEAFF.

This clonotype showed up just a few times. The rearrangement uses TRBV12-3 or TRBV12-4 and TRBJ2-7; 9 positions agree with TRBD1. The V segment lost 5 bases and the J segment 3 bases; nucleotides outside the gene matches: 5. The CDR3 extends over 14 amino acids. For the CDR3, the DNA is TGTGCCAGCAGTCGGGACAGGGTAGTCTACGAGCAGTACTTC. This translates into CASSRDRVVYEQYF.

This clonotype was observed a handful of times. V is TRBV20-1 and J is TRBJ2-7; D not resolved. Trimming stripped 1 base from V and 2 bases from J, with 12 bases between. The CDR3 length is 14 residues. Per germline, CDR1 DFQATT and CDR2 SNEGSKA (reference sequence). CDR3 bases: TGCAGTGCTAGAGTCCCGGGCTCTACCTACGAGCAGTACTTC. It encodes CSARVPGSTYEQYF.

The chain uses TRBV6-2 or TRBV6-3 and TRBJ2-1, with 15 bases aligning to TRBD2. Unmatched junction bases numbered 10, after V lost 4 bases and J lost 3 bases. This CDR3 has 19 residues. The germline V gene has CDR1 MNHEY and CDR2 SVGEGT. CDR3 bases: TGTGCCAGCAGTTCCGATCGGACTAGCGGGAGGGCCCTCTACAATGAGCAGTTCTTC. Amino acid sequence: CASSSDRTSGRALYNEQFF.

The CDR3, as DNA: TGTGCCAGCAGTTTATTCCTTAGCGGGACGAGGGAGACCCAGTACTTC. It specifies CASSLFLSGTRETQYF. The chain joins TRBV27 to TRBJ2-5; 8 nucleotides line up with TRBD2. J gave up 5 bases and V 1 base, and 9 bases lay outside the gene matches. Germline CDR1 is MNHEY and CDR2 is SMNVEV (reference sequence). There are 16 residues in the CDR3.

The chain carries TRBV20-1 and TRBJ2-2; 8 bases agree with TRBD2. This CDR3 has 15 amino acids. Germline V gene sequence: CDR1 DFQATT, CDR2 SNEGSKA (reference sequence). Trimming removed 3 bases from V and 2 bases from J; junction bases left unmatched: 5. This CDR3 reads CSASPTSANTGELFF. The CDR3 bases are TGCAGTGCTAGCCCGACTAGCGCTAACACCGGGGAGCTGTTTTTT.

The rearrangement joins TRBV5-8 to TRBJ2-6; 9 bases agree with TRBD1. The V gene end was trimmed by 4 bases and the J gene end by 3 bases; junction bases not matched to a gene: 5. The CDR3 length is 16 residues. Looked up from germline, CDR1 is SGHTS and CDR2 is YDEGEE. In DNA form, the CDR3 reads TGTGCCAGCAGCGTTCCGGGACAGGGTGGGGCCAACGTCCTGACTTTC. Translation gives CASSVPGQGGANVLTF.

This clonotype was seen once. A much more abundant neighbour one base away suggests this may be a read error. The rearrangement uses TRBV10-3 and TRBJ2-3, with TRBD1 as a possible D gene (5 bases). Germline CDR1 is ENHRY and CDR2 is SYGVKD. This CDR3 has 12 amino acids. The CDR3 DNA follows: TGTGCCACCCTAACCAGCACAGGTACGCAGTATTTT. It translates to CATLTSTGTQYF.

The chain couples TRBV20-1 to TRBJ1-5, with TRBD1 matching 9 bases. The germline gives CDR1 DFQATT, CDR2 SNEGSKA (reference sequence). V dropped 1 base and J dropped 10; count of bases not matched to a gene: 8. The CDR3 has 14 amino acids. The CDR3 here is CSARADRGSIPQHF. For the CDR3, the DNA is TGCAGTGCTAGAGCAGACAGGGGGTCAATCCCCCAGCATTTT.

V usage is TRBV20-1 and J usage is TRBJ2-1; 10 bases line up with TRBD1. Germline V CDR1 and CDR2: DFQATT, SNEGSKA (reference sequence). V lost 1 base and J lost 7; bases outside the gene matches: 4. This CDR3 has 14 amino acids. The CDR3 loop reads CSARVGTGVNEQFF. CDR3 in DNA: TGCAGTGCTAGAGTCGGGACAGGGGTGAATGAGCAGTTCTTC.